Presented here are 31 T cell receptor beta chains from one specimen sequenced in a study of blood T cell repertoires in COVID-19. The method was immunoSEQ multiplex PCR; TCRdb's version includes in-frame clones alone and lacks a portion of them. The top ten hold around 3% of the sample, which has approximately 230,000 clones, about 85% seen once. The sample taken for sequencing was peripheral blood. The origin of the receptors is a man younger than 35 with active or convalescent COVID-19.

The chain is built from TRBV5-1 and TRBJ2-2, with 10 positions matching TRBD2. The CDR3 length is 15 residues. CDR1 SGHRS and CDR2 YFSETQ come from the germline V gene. V dropped 3 bases and J dropped 1; count of bases not matched to a gene: 0. DNA of the CDR3: TGCGCCAGCAGCTGGACTAGCGGGAACACCGGGGAGCTGTTTTTT. Protein: CASSWTSGNTGELFF.

The chain links TRBV18 to TRBJ1-5; TRBD1 is a possible D gene (5 bases). The germline CDR1 and CDR2 sequences are KGHSH and LQKENI. The V end lost 6 bases, the J end lost 6 bases, and 15 bases lay between the germline ends. This CDR3 region has 14 residues. The CDR3 region is CASSQVGGAQPQHF. CDR3 nucleotides: TGTGCCAGCTCCCAGGTTGGTGGGGCTCAGCCCCAGCATTTT.

CDR3 in DNA: TGTGCCAGCAGTGGGAGTTTATATAATTCACCCCTCCACTTT. Translating it yields CASSGSLYNSPLHF. The chain joins TRBV2 to TRBJ1-6; the D is unclear. The CDR3 runs to 14 residues. V gave up 4 bases and J gave up 4 bases, with 8 bases separating them. CDR1 and CDR2 from the germline V gene are SNHLY and FYNNEI.

Written as DNA, the CDR3 is TGTGCCAGCAGCGTGGAGGGGACTGGCCCCTCGGGAGAGCAGTACTTC. It encodes CASSVEGTGPSGEQYF. The V and J genes are TRBV9 and TRBJ2-7; D is perhaps TRBD2 (6 bases). Trimming removed 2 bases from V and 7 bases from J, with 22 bases in between. The germline V gene encodes CDR1 SGDLS and CDR2 YYNGEE. The CDR3 is made up of 16 amino acids.

The chain employs TRBV19 and TRBJ1-4; 9 nucleotides align to TRBD1. CDR3 size: 19 residues. With V trimmed by 1 base and J by 3 bases, 12 bases remained unmatched. CDR1 and CDR2 (germline): LNHDA, SQIVND (reference sequence). CDR3 loop: CASSIGPGTGFVANEKLFF. In DNA, the CDR3 is TGTGCCAGTAGTATAGGTCCCGGGACAGGGTTCGTCGCTAATGAAAAACTGTTTTTT.

Worth noting for this clone: The sample has other DNA sequences that encode this CDR3 too. V and J are TRBV7-2 and TRBJ2-1, with 13 bases lining up with TRBD2. CDR1 is SGHTA, CDR2 FQGNSA, per germline. CDR3 length equals 17 residues. The V and J ends lost 0 bases and 4 bases, in that order; junction bases with no gene match: 3. The CDR3 protein is CASSLAGTSGTYNEQFF. CDR3 nucleotides: TGTGCCAGCAGCTTAGCTGGGACTAGCGGGACATACAATGAGCAGTTCTTC. The complete variable domain, with remaining parts taken from reference TRBV7-2 and TRBJ2-1, reads GAGVSQSPSNKVTEKGKDVELRCDPISGHTALYWYRQSLGQGLEFLIYFQGNSAPDKSGLPSDRFSAERTGGSVSTLTIQRTQQEDSAVYLCASSLAGTSGTYNEQFFGPGTRLTVL.

The J gene is TRBJ2-5, the V gene TRBV7-2; 12 nucleotides match TRBD2. Germline CDR1 SGHTA, CDR2 FQGNSA. Trimming cost V 5 bases and J 3 bases; bases outside gene matches: 10. The CDR3 has 17 residues. In DNA form, the CDR3 reads TGTGCCAGCAGCCGTTGGGGGACTAGCGGGTGGGAAGAGACCCAGTACTTC. It specifies CASSRWGTSGWEETQYF.

The chain links TRBV7-7 to TRBJ2-1; TRBD2 aligns across 13 bases. CDR1 is SSHAT and CDR2 is FNYEAQ in the germline V gene (reference sequence). V was clipped by 5 bases and J by 4 bases; unmatched bases: 5. The CDR3 is 16 amino acids. The CDR3 nucleotides read TGTGCCAGCAGCCTAACTAGCGGGGGGGCGTACAATGAGCAGTTCTTC. Protein: CASSLTSGGAYNEQFF.

The chain recombines TRBV5-4 with TRBJ2-1; perhaps TRBD2 as D (6 bases). V lost 4 bases and J lost 1, with 12 bases in between. The CDR3 runs 15 residues. The germline V gene has CDR1 SGHNT and CDR2 YYREEE (reference sequence). The DNA for the CDR3 is TGTGCCAGCAGCCCCATGGCGGGATCCTACAATGAGCAGTTCTTC. Translating it yields CASSPMAGSYNEQFF.

The gene calls are TRBV13 and TRBJ1-1; D is undetermined. Per the germline V gene, CDR1 is PRHDT and CDR2 is FYEKMQ (reference sequence). This CDR3 contains 13 residues. V shed 3 bases and J shed 5 bases, with 10 bases lying between them. Here the CDR3 DNA reads TGTGCCAGCAGCTTGCGGGAAAGTACTGAAGCTTTCTTT. Encoded protein: CASSLRESTEAFF.

This chain links TRBV5-1 with TRBJ2-2; 10 nucleotides align to TRBD1. J was trimmed by 6 bases and V by 4 bases; bases with no gene match: 9. The CDR3 length is 16 residues. From germline, CDR1 is SGHRS and CDR2 YFSETQ. Written as DNA, the CDR3 is TGCGCCAGCAGCATCCCCGGGACAGGGGTCCCCGGGGAGCTGTTTTTT. Translated: CASSIPGTGVPGELFF.

The chain is built from TRBV10-2 and TRBJ2-7; no firm D call. Germline CDR1 and CDR2: WSHSY and SAAADI. The CDR3 sequence is 13 residues long. Trimming took 4 bases from V and 3 from J, leaving 10 bases between them. CDR3 residues: CASSAGFLYEQYF. CDR3 sequence (DNA): TGCGCCAGCAGTGCTGGCTTCCTCTACGAGCAGTACTTC.

V gene TRBV28 combines with J gene TRBJ2-3; the D is unclear. Trimming removed 3 bases from V and 2 bases from J, with 9 bases in between. This CDR3 is built from 14 residues. Germline assignment: CDR1 MDHEN and CDR2 SYDVKM. CDR3 nucleotide sequence: TGTGCCAGCAGTTTTCTTGGCCTCACAGATACGCAGTATTTT. Its protein is CASSFLGLTDTQYF.

This sequence joins TRBV6-2 or TRBV6-3 and TRBJ2-1; 7 bases fit TRBD2. The CDR3 sequence is 17 residues long. V shed 0 bases, J shed 2 bases, and the junction held 7 bases outside the gene matches. The germline V gene encodes CDR1 MNHEY and CDR2 SVGEGT. CDR3 bases: TGTGCCAGCAGTTACTCTGGCGGGGGAGGTCCCTACAATGAGCAGTTCTTC. It encodes CASSYSGGGGPYNEQFF.

This clone was detected a few times. The chain recombines TRBV7-3 with TRBJ2-1, with TRBD2 matching 7 bases. The CDR3 loop spans 15 amino acids. V lost 4 bases and J lost 7; bases outside the gene matches: 10. Germline CDR1 and CDR2: SGHTA and FQGTGA. The CDR3 loop reads CASSSNGGTKNEQFF. The DNA for the CDR3 is TGTGCCAGCAGCTCCAACGGGGGGACTAAAAATGAGCAGTTCTTC.

The chain carries TRBV5-1 and TRBJ1-1; unclear D gene. In germline, CDR1 is SGHRS, CDR2 YFSETQ. Trimming took off 4 bases at V and 4 bases at J, with 14 bases between the two ends. The CDR3 is 14 amino acids. DNA of the CDR3: TGCGCCAGCAGCGGTTTAGGGCGGGGCACTGAAGCTTTCTTT. It translates to CASSGLGRGTEAFF.

The V call is TRBV4-3, the J call TRBJ2-7; 8 nucleotides line up with TRBD1. The germline CDR1 and CDR2 sequences are LGHNA and YSLEER. V shed 1 base and J 2 bases; nucleotides not matched to a gene: 4. The CDR3 loop spans 15 amino acids. In DNA form, the CDR3 reads TGCGCCAGCAGCCAAGCCGGGACAGGAACCTACGAGCAGTACTTC. Its protein product is CASSQAGTGTYEQYF.

For the CDR3, the DNA is TGCGCCAGCAGCCAAGATCTAGGGGCGCGCGGGAGGGCATCCTACGAGCAGTACTTC. This encodes CASSQDLGARGRASYEQYF. The V and J genes are TRBV4-1 and TRBJ2-7; 9 bases agree with TRBD2. This CDR3 contains 19 residues. Germline V gene lookup returns CDR1 MGHRA and CDR2 YSYEKL. With V trimmed by 0 bases and J by 1 base, 13 bases remained unmatched.

The chain joins TRBV6-5 to TRBJ2-4; D is possibly TRBD2 (5 bases). Germline values: CDR1 MNHEY, CDR2 SVGAGI. The CDR3 is 16 residues long. Deletions cut 0 bases from V and 2 bases from J, with 11 bases between. CDR3 in amino acids: CASSYSGGQSKNIQYF. The CDR3 DNA reads TGTGCCAGCAGTTACTCTGGCGGGCAGTCCAAAAACATTCAGTACTTC.

The J gene is TRBJ1-1, the V gene TRBV6-1; 11 bases are shared with TRBD1. Trimming removed 3 bases from V and 1 base from J; junction bases left unmatched: 13. Germline lookup yields CDR1 MNHNS and CDR2 SASEGT. There are 19 residues in the CDR3. This CDR3 is CASSEKPWTGGSRNTEAFF. The CDR3 nucleotides are TGTGCCAGCAGTGAGAAACCGTGGACAGGGGGCAGCAGGAACACTGAAGCTTTCTTT.

V and J are TRBV5-1 and TRBJ1-2, with a possible D match to TRBD1 (6 bases). V lost 0 bases to trimming and J lost 4 bases, with 10 bases between them. The CDR3 is 14 amino acids. Germline CDR1 and CDR2: SGHRS and YFSETQ. CDR3 in amino acids: CASSLDRAGYGYTF. CDR3 in DNA: TGCGCCAGCAGCTTGGACAGGGCGGGCTATGGCTACACCTTC.

V gene TRBV9 combines with J gene TRBJ2-7; 9 bases match TRBD2. Unmatched junction bases numbered 7, after V lost 0 bases and J lost 0 bases. The CDR3 is 17 residues long. Germline CDR1 and CDR2: SGDLS and YYNGEE. CDR3 nucleotide sequence: TGTGCCAGCAGCGTAGGAGGGGCTAGCGGGAACTCCTACGAGCAGTACTTC. It is translated as CASSVGGASGNSYEQYF.

The chain is built from TRBV7-9 and TRBJ1-6, with TRBD1 matching over 8 bases. This CDR3 spans 16 amino acids. Germline lookup yields CDR1 SEHNR and CDR2 FQNEAQ (reference sequence). The V and J ends lost 2 bases and 13 bases, in that order; junction bases with no gene match: 13. Here the CDR3 DNA reads TGTGCCAGCAGCTTAACGGGACAGGCCGGGGGGAGTCCCCTCCACTTT. Amino acid sequence: CASSLTGQAGGSPLHF. Full variable domain (outside the CDR3, taken from reference TRBV7-9 and TRBJ1-6): DTGVSQNPRHKITKRGQNVTFRCDPISEHNRLYWYRQTLGQGPEFLTYFQNEAQLEKSRLLSDRFSAERPKGSFSTLEIQRTEQGDSAMYLCASSLTGQAGGSPLHFGNGTRLTVT.

CDR3 region: CASSQEGDSSTEAFF. CDR3 nucleotides: TGTGCCAGCAGCCAAGAGGGGGACAGCAGCACTGAAGCTTTCTTT. The V and J genes are TRBV4-2 and TRBJ1-1; 7 nucleotides align to TRBD1. This CDR3 is built from 15 residues. Trimming took 0 bases from V and 4 from J; bases not matched to a gene: 5. The germline CDR1 and CDR2 sequences are LGHNA and YNFKEQ.

In the case of this clone: Germline is not matched at one junction end, which may reflect a read error. The chain employs TRBV2 and TRBJ2-5; TRBD2 agrees at 9 bases. This CDR3 contains 13 residues. CDR1 is SNHLY, CDR2 FYNNEI, per germline. The CDR3 coding sequence is TGTGCCAGCACCCCCCAGCGGGAGGCCCGCGGGCACTTC. This sequence encodes CASTPQREARGHF. The full variable domain, its missing parts supplied by reference TRBV2 and TRBJ2-5, is EPEVTQTPSHQVTQMGQEVILRCVPISNHLYFYWYRQILGQKVEFLVSFYNNEISEKSEIFDDQFSVERPDGSNFTLKIRSTKLEDSAMYFCASTPQREARGHFGPGTRLLVL.

About this clone: Sequence at one end of the junction differs from germline and may be a read error. The chain links TRBV18 to TRBJ1-2; 8 positions agree with TRBD1. The V gene's germline CDR1 is KGHSH and CDR2 LQKENI. The CDR3 runs to 16 residues. The CDR3 DNA reads TGTGCCAGCGCCAATCGCGGGGCAGGGGGCAAATATGACTACACCTTC. Its protein is CASANRGAGGKYDYTF.

This chain joins TRBV19 and TRBJ2-7; D is possibly TRBD2 (6 bases). CDR1 is LNHDA and CDR2 is SQIVND in the germline V gene (reference sequence). The CDR3 totals 14 residues. V lost 5 bases, J lost 2 bases, and 13 bases lay in between. CDR3 loop: CASSPGTGTYEQYF. Written as DNA, the CDR3 is TGTGCCAGTAGTCCCGGGACTGGCACCTACGAGCAGTACTTC. Together with reference TRBV19 and TRBJ2-7, the CDR3 gives the full variable domain: DGGITQSPKYLFRKEGQNVTLSCEQNLNHDAMYWYRQDPGQGLRLIYYSQIVNDFQKGDIAEGYSVSREKKESFPLTVTSAQKNPTAFYLCASSPGTGTYEQYFGPGTRLTVT.

This clone was seen only once. The rearrangement uses TRBV6-5 and TRBJ1-2; a weak D match, TRBD1 (5 bases). The ends were cut back, 5 bases at V and 8 bases at J, with 15 bases in the middle. Germline CDR1 and CDR2: MNHEY and SVGAGI. The CDR3 has 13 residues. CDR3 in amino acids: CASSMTGGRGYTF. CDR3 DNA sequence: TGTGCCAGCAGTATGACCGGGGGTCGGGGCTACACCTTC.

The chain carries TRBV30 and TRBJ1-6; 10 bases fit TRBD1. The CDR3 extends over 15 amino acids. The trim removed 3 bases at V and 7 bases at J, leaving 6 bases unmatched. The germline V gene has CDR1 GTSNPN and CDR2 SVGIG (reference sequence). The CDR3 coding sequence is TGTGCCTGGAGCAAAAGGGACAGGGGAAATTCACCCCTCCACTTT. Its protein is CAWSKRDRGNSPLHF.

The chain joins TRBV5-6 to TRBJ1-1, with a tentative D call TRBD1 (6 bases). The germline V gene encodes CDR1 SGHDT and CDR2 YYEEEE. The length of the CDR3 is 16 residues. Between the trimmed V and J ends, which lost 5 bases and 6 bases, there was a span of 23 bases. The CDR3 loop is CASSVVGRGVWAEAFF. CDR3 in DNA: TGTGCCAGCAGTGTGGTCGGCAGGGGAGTATGGGCTGAAGCTTTCTTT.

The CDR3 nucleotides are TGTGCCAGCAGCTTAGTAACAGGGAAGGATTCACCCCTCCACTTT. It translates to CASSLVTGKDSPLHF. The chain combines TRBV7-2 with TRBJ1-6; D possibly corresponds to TRBD1 (6 bases). Trimming removed 1 base from V and 8 bases from J, with 12 bases in between. The CDR3 is 15 residues long. Germline values: CDR1 SGHTA, CDR2 FQGNSA.